This is a list of T cell receptor beta chains from one sample in a study of blood T cell repertoires in COVID-19. Only in-frame clones appear in the TCRdb table, and some are missing; sequencing was by immunoSEQ multiplex PCR. This sample yields some 180,000 clones, of which approximately 86% are seen a single time; just over 2.5% belongs to the top ten. Source material: peripheral blood. These receptors were obtained from a woman of 80 years or more with COVID-19, enrolled during active disease. Each CDR3 is given with its conserved first and last residue. A D gene is named only where the DNA matches it firmly. Size values are once, few and many counts, or a class for expanded clones, and some rows have none.

V: TRBV19; size: NA; D: NA; J: TRBJ1-5; DNA: TGTGCCAGTAGTATACTCGGGACATTAGGGGATCAGCCCCAGCATTTT; CDR3: CASSILGTLGDQPQHF
V: TRBV9; size: NA; D: TRBD1; J: TRBJ1-2; DNA: TGTGCCAGCAGCGTAGAAGGGACAGTGGGCTACACCTTC; CDR3: CASSVEGTVGYTF
V: TRBV11-2; size: NA; D: TRBD2; J: TRBJ2-2; DNA: TGTGCCAGCAGCTTCGGACTAGTTGCGTTGACTGGGGAGCTGTTTTTT; CDR3: CASSFGLVALTGELFF
V: TRBV6-4; size: NA; D: TRBD1; J: TRBJ2-2; DNA: TGTGCCAGTGGGACAGGGGTGGACACCGGGGAGCTGTTTTTT; CDR3: CASGTGVDTGELFF
V: TRBV9; size: NA; D: TRBD1; J: TRBJ1-4; DNA: TGTGCCAGCAGCATTGCCGGGACAGCTAATGAAAAACTGTTTTTT; CDR3: CASSIAGTANEKLFF
V: TRBV19; size: NA; D: TRBD1; J: TRBJ1-5; DNA: TGTGCCAGCCAGAGCCGGGACAGAGGCAGCAATCAGCCCCAGCATTTT; CDR3: CASQSRDRGSNQPQHF
V: TRBV19; size: NA; D: TRBD1; J: TRBJ2-5; DNA: TGTGCCAGTAGTACCACAACAGGGGTAGGAGAGACCCAGTACTTC; CDR3: CASSTTTGVGETQYF
V: TRBV24-1; size: NA; D: NA; J: TRBJ2-1; DNA: TGTGCCACTTCAGGGGTTTCCTACAATGAGCAGTTCTTC; CDR3: CATSGVSYNEQFF
V: TRBV28; size: NA; D: NA; J: TRBJ1-6; DNA: TGTGCCAGCAGTTTGGCGGTTGGGGGGGGACATTCACCCCTCCACTTT; CDR3: CASSLAVGGGHSPLHF
V: TRBV12-3/TRBV12-4; size: once; D: NA; J: TRBJ1-2; DNA: TGTGCCAGCAGTTTCGGCAGAACGGAGGGCTACACCTTC; CDR3: CASSFGRTEGYTF
V: TRBV4-1; size: NA; D: TRBD1; J: TRBJ1-5; DNA: TGCGCCAGCAGCCAGTCCGACAGGGCCAGCAATCAGCCCCAGCATTTT; CDR3: CASSQSDRASNQPQHF
V: TRBV27; size: NA; D: TRBD1; J: TRBJ2-1; DNA: TGTGCCAGCAGTTCCTCGGGGACAGGGGGCGATGAGCAGTTCTTC; CDR3: CASSSSGTGGDEQFF
V: TRBV3-1/TRBV3-2; size: NA; D: TRBD1; J: TRBJ1-5; DNA: TGTGCCAGCAGCCAAGGTGGATATGGCAGGGGGCATCAGCCCCAGCATTTT; CDR3: CASSQGGYGRGHQPQHF
V: TRBV29-1; size: NA; D: NA; J: TRBJ2-1; DNA: TGCAGCGTGGGCCCCAGGGCTGAGCAGTTCTTC; CDR3: CSVGPRAEQFF
V: TRBV28; size: NA; D: NA; J: TRBJ1-1; DNA: TGTGCCAGCAGCGCGTACGAATCTAGGAACACTGAAGCTTTCTTT; CDR3: CASSAYESRNTEAFF
V: TRBV6-4; size: NA; D: NA; J: TRBJ2-1; DNA: TGTGCCAGCAGCGCGTCCTCCTACAATGAGCAGTTCTTC; CDR3: CASSASSYNEQFF
V: TRBV28; size: NA; D: TRBD1; J: TRBJ2-7; DNA: TGTGCCAGTAGGGACAGAGCCTACGAGCAGTACTTC; CDR3: CASRDRAYEQYF
V: TRBV19; size: NA; D: NA; J: TRBJ1-2; DNA: TGTGCCAGTAGTATAGTAGGCGGTACTAACTATGGCTACACCTTC; CDR3: CASSIVGGTNYGYTF
V: TRBV5-1; size: NA; D: NA; J: TRBJ1-1; DNA: TGCGCCAGCAGCTTGAGGTCGCGGCCCCAAACTGACACTGAAGCTTTCTTT; CDR3: CASSLRSRPQTDTEAFF
V: TRBV5-1; size: NA; D: NA; J: TRBJ2-2; DNA: TGCGCCAGCAGCTTGGAAGGCAGGATTATAGGCGCCGGGGAGCTGTTTTTT; CDR3: CASSLEGRIIGAGELFF
V: TRBV6-6; size: NA; D: NA; J: TRBJ1-2; DNA: TGTGCCAGCAGTTACTCTGGGGGCGCGGAGGGCTACACCTTC; CDR3: CASSYSGGAEGYTF
V: TRBV9; size: NA; D: TRBD1; J: TRBJ1-1; DNA: TGTGCCAGCAGCGCCTCCAGGGGGATGAACACTGAAGCTTTCTTT; CDR3: CASSASRGMNTEAFF
V: TRBV9; size: NA; D: NA; J: TRBJ2-3; DNA: TGTGCCAGCAGCACAGCGGCAATGGGCACAGATACGCAGTATTTT; CDR3: CASSTAAMGTDTQYF
V: TRBV7-2; size: NA; D: NA; J: TRBJ1-5; DNA: TGTGCCAGCAGCCCCCAGGGATTATACAATCAGCCCCAGCATTTT; CDR3: CASSPQGLYNQPQHF
V: TRBV7-8; size: NA; D: TRBD2; J: TRBJ2-1; DNA: TGTGCCAGCAGTCGAGAGGCTAGCGGGCGGAATGAGCAGTTCTTC; CDR3: CASSREASGRNEQFF
V: TRBV5-1; size: NA; D: TRBD2; J: TRBJ2-6; DNA: TGCGCCAGCAGCTTGGCAGTGCTAGCGGGGACCTCTGGGGCCAACGTCCTGACTTTC; CDR3: CASSLAVLAGTSGANVLTF
V: TRBV6-1; size: NA; D: NA; J: TRBJ1-6; DNA: TGTGCCAGCAGTGAACCTCCACCCCTCCACTTT; CDR3: CASSEPPPLHF
V: TRBV9; size: NA; D: TRBD2; J: TRBJ2-1; DNA: TGTGCCAGCAGCGTAGAACCAGCGGGAGCCTACAATGAGCAGTTCTTC; CDR3: CASSVEPAGAYNEQFF
V: TRBV24-1; size: NA; D: NA; J: TRBJ2-1; DNA: TGTGCCACCCGTTCAGGAACTTCCTACAATGAGCAGTTCTTC; CDR3: CATRSGTSYNEQFF
V: TRBV15; size: NA; D: NA; J: TRBJ2-5; DNA: TGTGCCACCAGCATCGACAGCCGAGAGACCCAGTACTTC; CDR3: CATSIDSRETQYF
V: TRBV19; size: NA; D: NA; J: TRBJ1-3; DNA: TGTGCCAGTAGGGGGCATGGAAACACCATATATTTT; CDR3: CASRGHGNTIYF
V: TRBV4-3; size: NA; D: NA; J: TRBJ2-7; DNA: TGCGCCAGCAGCCAAGATCGTACAGGGAACTACGAGCAGTACTTC; CDR3: CASSQDRTGNYEQYF
V: TRBV6-6; size: once; D: TRBD2; J: TRBJ2-3; DNA: TGTGCCAGCGAATTAGCGGGAGGTGGAGATACGCAGTATTTT; CDR3: CASELAGGGDTQYF
V: TRBV3-1/TRBV3-2; size: NA; D: TRBD1; J: TRBJ1-5; DNA: TGTGCCAGCAGCCAACCACCGGGACAGATTTATAGCAATCAGCCCCAGCATTTT; CDR3: CASSQPPGQIYSNQPQHF
V: TRBV20-1; size: NA; D: NA; J: TRBJ2-5; DNA: TGCAGTGCTCCTAGTGGGGAGACCCAGTACTTC; CDR3: CSAPSGETQYF
V: TRBV19; size: NA; D: NA; J: TRBJ1-5; DNA: TGTGCCAGTAGTATAGTGGAGGGACTTCAGCCCCAGCATTTT; CDR3: CASSIVEGLQPQHF
V: TRBV19; size: NA; D: NA; J: TRBJ2-7; DNA: TGTGCCAGTAGTATAGACAGGGGTGAGCAGTACTTC; CDR3: CASSIDRGEQYF
V: TRBV6-5; size: NA; D: NA; J: TRBJ2-3; DNA: TGTGCCACGGGGGTAGACACAGATACGCAGTATTTT; CDR3: CATGVDTDTQYF
V: TRBV19; size: NA; D: TRBD1; J: TRBJ1-2; DNA: TGTGCCAGTAGTACCCCTTTTCGACAGGGAGGTTTTGGCTACACCTTC; CDR3: CASSTPFRQGGFGYTF
V: TRBV2; size: NA; D: NA; J: TRBJ1-1; DNA: TGTGCCAGCAGTGGGGGGGACGGAGCTTTCTTT; CDR3: CASSGGDGAFF